This is a list of T cell receptor beta chains from one sample in a study of metastatic and nonmetastatic thyroid tumors. TCRdb re-called the PCR reads through MiXCR. In the table there are roughly 30,000 clones, approximately 17% of which are singletons. Sequencing was done on a sample of blood. Receptors were obtained from a female donor with papillary thyroid cancer or a benign thyroid nodule (not recorded which). Some clones in this sample may be carry-over from other donors' samples. The CDR3 runs from the conserved cysteine through the conserved F or W. The D gene is left open where the match is weak. For some rows the clone size is stated as once, few or many, or as a class when expanded; others skip it.

v_gene: TRBV19; abundance: few; j_gene: TRBJ2-1; d_gene: -; CDR3nt: TGTGCCAGTAGAGCGACTAGAGGGGGATACAATGAGCAGTTCTTC; CDR3aa: CASRATRGGYNEQFF
v_gene: TRBV18; abundance: -; j_gene: TRBJ1-1; d_gene: -; CDR3nt: TGTGCCAGCTCACCACCGGGCAGGGCACCTGAAGCTTTCTTT; CDR3aa: CASSPPGRAPEAFF
v_gene: TRBV28; abundance: few; j_gene: TRBJ2-5; d_gene: -; CDR3nt: TGTGCCAGCAGCCACGGGGCTAGAGGGAGACGAGAGACCCAGTACTTC; CDR3aa: CASSHGARGRRETQYF
v_gene: TRBV9; abundance: many; j_gene: TRBJ2-3; d_gene: -; CDR3nt: TGTGCCAGCAGCGAGGGGGTCCCAGATACGCAGTATTTT; CDR3aa: CASSEGVPDTQYF
v_gene: TRBV19; abundance: many; j_gene: TRBJ2-1; d_gene: TRBD1; CDR3nt: TGTGCCAGTACCGGGACAGGGACATACAATGAGCAGTTCTTC; CDR3aa: CASTGTGTYNEQFF
v_gene: TRBV4-3; abundance: many; j_gene: TRBJ1-4; d_gene: -; CDR3nt: TGCGCCAGCAGCCAAGATCTAATCCAGTCACTGTTTTTT; CDR3aa: CASSQDLIQSLFF
v_gene: TRBV6-2/TRBV6-3; abundance: few; j_gene: TRBJ2-3; d_gene: TRBD2; CDR3nt: TGTGCCAGCAGGATAACTAGCGGGGGGGCCCTTGGAGATACGCAGTATTTT; CDR3aa: CASRITSGGALGDTQYF
v_gene: TRBV5-6; abundance: many; j_gene: TRBJ2-7; d_gene: TRBD2; CDR3nt: TGTGTCAGCAGCTGGGGACTAGGCACCTCCTACGAGCAGTACTTC; CDR3aa: CVSSWGLGTSYEQYF
v_gene: TRBV5-6; abundance: many; j_gene: TRBJ2-1; d_gene: TRBD2; CDR3nt: TGTGCCAGCAGCGGGGGACTAGCGGGAGAAGAGCAGTTCTTC; CDR3aa: CASSGGLAGEEQFF
v_gene: TRBV6-2/TRBV6-3; abundance: few; j_gene: TRBJ1-5; d_gene: -; CDR3nt: TGTGCCAGCAGTCACTCTTCTCCAGGTCAGCCTCATCAGCCCCAGCATTTT; CDR3aa: CASSHSSPGQPHQPQHF
v_gene: TRBV10-1; abundance: many; j_gene: TRBJ2-3; d_gene: -; CDR3nt: TGCGCCAGCAGTGACCACAGGGCCACAGATACGCAGTATTTT; CDR3aa: CASSDHRATDTQYF
v_gene: TRBV11-1; abundance: many; j_gene: TRBJ1-3; d_gene: TRBD1; CDR3nt: TGTGCCAGCAGCCCCGACAGGGTTGGCGTGTCTGGAAACACCATATATTTT; CDR3aa: CASSPDRVGVSGNTIYF
v_gene: TRBV7-9; abundance: many; j_gene: TRBJ2-1; d_gene: -; CDR3nt: TGTGCCAGCAGCTTACTAGCGACTCACAATGAGCAGTTCTTC; CDR3aa: CASSLLATHNEQFF
v_gene: TRBV11-3; abundance: many; j_gene: TRBJ2-7; d_gene: TRBD2; CDR3nt: TGTGCCAGCAGCTTATCTTCGGGAGGGTCCTACGAGCAGTACTTC; CDR3aa: CASSLSSGGSYEQYF
v_gene: TRBV20-1; abundance: -; j_gene: TRBJ2-7; d_gene: TRBD1; CDR3nt: TGCAGTGCTAGGCGAACACCGGGACAGGGAGACTACGAGCAGTACTTC; CDR3aa: CSARRTPGQGDYEQYF
v_gene: TRBV20-1; abundance: -; j_gene: TRBJ2-7; d_gene: TRBD2; CDR3nt: TGCAGTGCTAGAGTTAGCGGGAGGATATACGAGCAGTACTTC; CDR3aa: CSARVSGRIYEQYF
v_gene: TRBV5-5; abundance: many; j_gene: TRBJ1-2; d_gene: -; CDR3nt: TGTGCCAGCAGCTTGGCGCTGACACCAAACTATGGCTACACCTTC; CDR3aa: CASSLALTPNYGYTF
v_gene: TRBV19; abundance: many; j_gene: TRBJ2-1; d_gene: -; CDR3nt: TGTGCCAGTTCGGGGCGGAATGAGCAGTTCTTC; CDR3aa: CASSGRNEQFF
v_gene: TRBV6-1; abundance: few; j_gene: TRBJ2-2; d_gene: -; CDR3nt: TGTGCCAGCATGGCAAGGACAGTCACGAACACCGGGGAGCTGTTTTTT; CDR3aa: CASMARTVTNTGELFF
v_gene: TRBV7-8; abundance: many; j_gene: TRBJ1-5; d_gene: -; CDR3nt: TGTGCCAGCAGCTTAGCAGTCTCGACAGGAAGCAATCAGCCCCAGCATTTT; CDR3aa: CASSLAVSTGSNQPQHF
v_gene: TRBV3-1; abundance: many; j_gene: TRBJ2-5; d_gene: -; CDR3nt: TGTGCCAGCAGCCAAGATGGTATCATAGAGACCCAGTACTTC; CDR3aa: CASSQDGIIETQYF
v_gene: TRBV18; abundance: many; j_gene: TRBJ1-2; d_gene: -; CDR3nt: TGTGCCAGCTCACCACTCTCTGGGAACTATGGCTACACCTTC; CDR3aa: CASSPLSGNYGYTF
v_gene: TRBV28; abundance: many; j_gene: TRBJ1-5; d_gene: TRBD1; CDR3nt: TGTGCCAGCAGTCAGGGACAGGGGACACAGCCCCAGCATTTT; CDR3aa: CASSQGQGTQPQHF
v_gene: TRBV10-3; abundance: many; j_gene: TRBJ1-1; d_gene: -; CDR3nt: TGTGCCATCAGTGAGTCAAGGGGCGCCACTGAAGCTTTCTTT; CDR3aa: CAISESRGATEAFF
v_gene: TRBV28; abundance: many; j_gene: TRBJ2-5; d_gene: -; CDR3nt: TGTGCCAGCAGTTTAAGGCGAGGGCAGGGGACCCAGTACTTC; CDR3aa: CASSLRRGQGTQYF
v_gene: TRBV18; abundance: many; j_gene: TRBJ2-7; d_gene: -; CDR3nt: TGTGCCAGCTCCCCCCCGTCTGGGAGCTACGAGCAGTACTTC; CDR3aa: CASSPPSGSYEQYF
v_gene: TRBV7-2; abundance: -; j_gene: TRBJ1-2; d_gene: -; CDR3nt: TGTGCCAGCAGCTCTACGGGCGGGTTAAACTATGGCTACACCTTC; CDR3aa: CASSSTGGLNYGYTF
v_gene: TRBV5-4; abundance: few; j_gene: TRBJ2-1; d_gene: TRBD1; CDR3nt: TGTGCCAGCACCCTCGGGACAGGGAAGAATGAGCAGTTCTTC; CDR3aa: CASTLGTGKNEQFF
v_gene: TRBV6-5; abundance: few; j_gene: TRBJ2-7; d_gene: -; CDR3nt: TGTGCCAGCAGTTACTCGAACCAGAGGGGGGGGTTTTACTTC; CDR3aa: CASSYSNQRGGFYF
v_gene: TRBV6-1; abundance: many; j_gene: TRBJ2-5; d_gene: -; CDR3nt: TGTGCCAGCAGTGAGGGCAAGAGTGGCACCCAGTACTTC; CDR3aa: CASSEGKSGTQYF
v_gene: TRBV5-4; abundance: -; j_gene: TRBJ2-3; d_gene: -; CDR3nt: TGTGCCAGCAGCTTCCCTTCGTTAGATACGCAGTATTTT; CDR3aa: CASSFPSLDTQYF
v_gene: TRBV6-9; abundance: few; j_gene: TRBJ2-7; d_gene: -; CDR3nt: TGTGCCAGCAGTTATCGGGACCTCCAGGCCTACGAGCAGTACTTC; CDR3aa: CASSYRDLQAYEQYF
v_gene: TRBV27; abundance: many; j_gene: TRBJ1-3; d_gene: -; CDR3nt: TGTGCCAGCAGTCCAAGTCTGGGCCTCGTCTCGGCTGGAAACACCATATATTTT; CDR3aa: CASSPSLGLVSAGNTIYF
v_gene: TRBV6-4; abundance: -; j_gene: TRBJ2-1; d_gene: -; CDR3nt: TGTGCCAGCAGGAGGGATGGAGGTCCGAATGAGCAGTTCTTC; CDR3aa: CASRRDGGPNEQFF
v_gene: TRBV11-2; abundance: -; j_gene: TRBJ2-1; d_gene: -; CDR3nt: TGTGCCAGCAGCCTTACCTGGCGGGTGTCCGACAATGAGCATTTCTTC; CDR3aa: CASSLTWRVSDNEHFF
v_gene: TRBV20-1; abundance: once; j_gene: TRBJ2-7; d_gene: -; CDR3nt: TGCAGTGCTAGATGCCGTACCCTCCGGCAGCAGTACTTC; CDR3aa: CSARCRTLRQQYF
v_gene: TRBV4-1; abundance: many; j_gene: TRBJ2-5; d_gene: TRBD1; CDR3nt: TGCGCCAGCAGCCAAGAGGGGACAGCCGGTGGGACCCAGTACTTC; CDR3aa: CASSQEGTAGGTQYF
v_gene: TRBV6-4; abundance: once; j_gene: TRBJ2-1; d_gene: TRBD2; CDR3nt: TGTGCCAGCAGTGACTCGACTAGCGGGAGCAATGAGCAGTTCTTC; CDR3aa: CASSDSTSGSNEQFF
v_gene: TRBV20-1; abundance: many; j_gene: TRBJ2-1; d_gene: TRBD2; CDR3nt: TGCAGTGCTACGGGCGGGAGGGTTAACAATGAGCAGTTCTTC; CDR3aa: CSATGGRVNNEQFF
v_gene: TRBV18; abundance: -; j_gene: TRBJ1-4; d_gene: TRBD1; CDR3nt: TGTGCCAGCTCACCGGGGACAGGGGGCGCCGGGGGTGAAAAACTGTTTTTT; CDR3aa: CASSPGTGGAGGEKLFF
v_gene: TRBV12-3/TRBV12-4; abundance: -; j_gene: TRBJ1-1; d_gene: TRBD1; CDR3nt: TGTGCCAGCAGTCTACAACAGGGGGCAAGCGGGACTGAAGCTTTCTTT; CDR3aa: CASSLQQGASGTEAFF
v_gene: TRBV6-1; abundance: many; j_gene: TRBJ1-4; d_gene: -; CDR3nt: TGTGCCAGCAGGACATTGCGGGGGGATACTAATGAAAAACTGTTTTTT; CDR3aa: CASRTLRGDTNEKLFF
v_gene: TRBV29-1; abundance: few; j_gene: TRBJ1-1; d_gene: -; CDR3nt: TGCAGCGTTGTGCATTGCGGACATGGCACTGAAGCTTTCTTT; CDR3aa: CSVVHCGHGTEAFF
v_gene: TRBV25-1; abundance: many; j_gene: TRBJ2-7; d_gene: TRBD1; CDR3nt: TGTGCCAGCAGCCTACCTGGGACAGGGGCCTACGAGCAGTACTTC; CDR3aa: CASSLPGTGAYEQYF
v_gene: TRBV9; abundance: -; j_gene: TRBJ1-1; d_gene: -; CDR3nt: TGTGCCAGCGGCCAGGGGAGCACTGAAGCTTTCTTT; CDR3aa: CASGQGSTEAFF
v_gene: TRBV28; abundance: -; j_gene: TRBJ1-5; d_gene: -; CDR3nt: TGTGCCAGTATCGGGACCTTTGTCGAGCCCCAGCATTTT; CDR3aa: CASIGTFVEPQHF
v_gene: TRBV5-6; abundance: many; j_gene: TRBJ2-2; d_gene: TRBD2; CDR3nt: TGTGCCAGCAGCCCGGAGGGTAGCGGGAGTTGGACCGGGGAGCTGTTTTTT; CDR3aa: CASSPEGSGSWTGELFF
v_gene: TRBV30; abundance: many; j_gene: TRBJ1-2; d_gene: -; CDR3nt: TGTGCCTGGAACCAGGGGTGGGGCTACACCTTC; CDR3aa: CAWNQGWGYTF
v_gene: TRBV6-1; abundance: few; j_gene: TRBJ2-1; d_gene: -; CDR3nt: TGTGCCATCAGTAAACCTCGCAATGAGCAGTTCTTC; CDR3aa: CAISKPRNEQFF
v_gene: TRBV6-1; abundance: -; j_gene: TRBJ1-1; d_gene: TRBD1; CDR3nt: TGTGCCAGCAGGACCGGACAGGGGGACACTGAAGCTTTCTTT; CDR3aa: CASRTGQGDTEAFF
v_gene: TRBV12-3/TRBV12-4; abundance: few; j_gene: TRBJ2-5; d_gene: -; CDR3nt: TGTGCCAGCAGCCGCCTTAGAGTTTGGAGTGAGACCCAGTACTTC; CDR3aa: CASSRLRVWSETQYF
v_gene: TRBV6-5; abundance: -; j_gene: TRBJ1-3; d_gene: TRBD1; CDR3nt: TGTGCCAGCACTTCGGACAGGGGAGGATTTGGAAACACCATATATTTT; CDR3aa: CASTSDRGGFGNTIYF
v_gene: TRBV12-3/TRBV12-4; abundance: many; j_gene: TRBJ1-4; d_gene: -; CDR3nt: TGTGCCAGCAGTTTAGTCTACGGGGCTCTGCCCGCTAATGAAAAACTGTTTTTT; CDR3aa: CASSLVYGALPANEKLFF
v_gene: TRBV2; abundance: -; j_gene: TRBJ1-5; d_gene: TRBD1; CDR3nt: TGTGCCAGCAGACAGGGGGCTAGCAATCAGCCCCAGCATTTT; CDR3aa: CASRQGASNQPQHF
v_gene: TRBV7-9; abundance: many; j_gene: TRBJ1-3; d_gene: TRBD1; CDR3nt: TGTGCCAGCAGCTCGGGACAGGGAAGCACCATATATTTT; CDR3aa: CASSSGQGSTIYF
v_gene: TRBV6-5; abundance: medium-sized; j_gene: TRBJ2-7; d_gene: TRBD2; CDR3nt: TGTGCCAGCAGTTACTCCACTAGCGGGACCCTATACGAGCAGTACTTC; CDR3aa: CASSYSTSGTLYEQYF
v_gene: TRBV12-3/TRBV12-4; abundance: many; j_gene: TRBJ1-1; d_gene: TRBD1; CDR3nt: TGTGCCAGCAGCAAAACGGGACAGGGCACTGAAGCTTTCTTT; CDR3aa: CASSKTGQGTEAFF
v_gene: TRBV11-2; abundance: many; j_gene: TRBJ2-3; d_gene: -; CDR3nt: TGTGCCAGCAGCTTAGAGGCAGGGCCCGATACGCAGTATTTT; CDR3aa: CASSLEAGPDTQYF
v_gene: TRBV6-1; abundance: few; j_gene: TRBJ2-7; d_gene: -; CDR3nt: TGTGCCAGCAGTGTAACTACAGGGATCGTCTACGAGCAGTACTTC; CDR3aa: CASSVTTGIVYEQYF
v_gene: TRBV5-1; abundance: -; j_gene: TRBJ2-7; d_gene: -; CDR3nt: TGCGCCAGCAGCTTGGCAGGCAACTCCTACGAGCAGTACTTC; CDR3aa: CASSLAGNSYEQYF